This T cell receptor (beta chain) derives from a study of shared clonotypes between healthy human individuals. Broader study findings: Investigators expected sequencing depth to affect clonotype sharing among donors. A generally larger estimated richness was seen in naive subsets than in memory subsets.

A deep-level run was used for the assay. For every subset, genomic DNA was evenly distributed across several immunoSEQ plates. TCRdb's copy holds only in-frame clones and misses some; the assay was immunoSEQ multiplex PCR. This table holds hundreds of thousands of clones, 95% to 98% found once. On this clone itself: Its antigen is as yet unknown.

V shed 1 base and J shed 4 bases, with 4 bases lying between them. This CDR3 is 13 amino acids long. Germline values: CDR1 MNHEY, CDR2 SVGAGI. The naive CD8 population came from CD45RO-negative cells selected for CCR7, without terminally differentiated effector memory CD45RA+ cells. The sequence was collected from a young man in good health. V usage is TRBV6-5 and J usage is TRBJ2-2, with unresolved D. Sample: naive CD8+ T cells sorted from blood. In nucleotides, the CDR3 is TGTGCCAGCAGTTACTGGGGCACCGGGGAGCTGTTTTTT. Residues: CASSYWGTGELFF.